These T cell receptor beta chains were read from a single sample in a study of post-analysis software for immune sequencing data. One entry per CDR3 protein results from TCRdb running MiXCR on the PCR reads. The repertoire holds 600,000 to 750,000 distinct CDR3 sequences, with 55% to 60% as singletons. Sequencing used blood. These TCRs come from a girl aged 2 to 9 with multiple sclerosis. Each CDR3 is given with its conserved first and last residue. The D gene is left open where the match is weak. Expanded clones get a size class; other rows say once, few or many, or leave the size out.

v_call	clone_size	j_call	d_call	cdr3_aa	cdr3_nt
TRBV29-1	.	TRBJ1-2	.	CSVEGGAEYYGYTF	TGCAGCGTTGAAGGGGGGGCCGAATACTATGGCTACACCTTC
TRBV20-1	.	TRBJ1-2	.	CSASYLGKGEEGHTF	TGCAGTGCTAGTTACCTAGGGAAGGGGGAGGAGGGCCACACCTTC
TRBV28	.	TRBJ2-1	.	CASSLYLQSSYNEQFF	TGTGCCAGCAGTTTGTACTTACAGTCTTCCTACAATGAGCAGTTCTTC
TRBV6-2/TRBV6-3	.	TRBJ2-1	.	CASSYTRDGHNEQFF	TGTGCCAGCAGTTACACCCGGGACGGACACAATGAGCAGTTCTTC
TRBV20-1	.	TRBJ2-1	.	CSARDPQGPSSEQFF	TGCAGTGCTAGAGATCCGCAGGGCCCCTCCAGTGAGCAGTTCTTC
TRBV12-3/TRBV12-4	few	TRBJ2-1	TRBD2	CASSPTAGGYEQFF	TGTGCCAGCAGTCCAACAGCGGGGGGTTATGAGCAGTTCTTC
TRBV10-3	few	TRBJ2-3	TRBD2	CAISETEVLSGGTDTQYF	TGTGCCATCAGTGAGACGGAGGTACTCAGCGGGGGCACAGATACGCAGTATTTT
TRBV20-1	.	TRBJ2-3	TRBD2	CSARPFSGLPEDTQYF	TGCAGTGCTAGACCCTTTAGCGGGCTCCCCGAAGATACGCAGTATTTT
TRBV29-1	.	TRBJ2-2	.	CSVEYTGLNTGELFF	TGCAGCGTTGAATATACAGGTTTGAACACCGGGGAGCTGTTTTTT
TRBV4-2	.	TRBJ2-5	TRBD1	CASSQGPGQGEKTQYF	TGTGCCAGCAGCCAAGGCCCTGGGCAGGGGGAAAAGACCCAGTACTTC
TRBV29-1	.	TRBJ1-3	TRBD1	CSGGQGASGNTIYF	TGCAGCGGTGGACAGGGGGCATCTGGAAACACCATATATTTT
TRBV11-2	.	TRBJ1-2	TRBD1	CASSFATGAHGYTF	TGTGCCAGCAGCTTCGCCACAGGGGCCCATGGCTACACCTTC
TRBV12-3/TRBV12-4	.	TRBJ1-1	.	CASRFTGEDTEAFF	TGTGCCAGCAGATTCACAGGAGAGGACACTGAAGCTTTCTTT
TRBV29-1	once	TRBJ2-3	.	CSVETADTQYF	TGCAGCGTGGAGACAGCAGATACGCAGTATTTT
TRBV4-1	.	TRBJ2-7	.	CASSQVRNYEQYF	TGCGCCAGCAGCCAAGTACGGAACTACGAGCAGTACTTC
TRBV11-2	.	TRBJ2-3	.	CASSLGEGGFTDTQYF	TGTGCCAGCAGCTTAGGCGAGGGGGGGTTCACAGATACGCAGTATTTT
TRBV6-6	.	TRBJ2-1	.	CASSYSARGNGEQFF	TGTGCCAGCAGTTACTCAGCACGGGGTAACGGTGAGCAGTTCTTC
TRBV27	.	TRBJ2-7	.	CASSFGGGDEQYF	TGTGCCAGCAGTTTCGGGGGCGGAGACGAGCAGTACTTC
TRBV5-6	.	TRBJ2-3	TRBD2	CASSFGGGGGTDTQYF	TGTGCCAGCAGCTTCGGCGGCGGGGGGGGCACAGATACGCAGTATTTT
TRBV29-1	few	TRBJ2-5	TRBD2	CSVESGGPRETQYF	TGCAGCGTTGAGTCGGGGGGGCCTCGGGAGACCCAGTACTTC
TRBV12-3/TRBV12-4	.	TRBJ2-1	.	CASSFSLPTGDEQFF	TGTGCCAGCAGTTTCTCTCTCCCGACTGGGGATGAGCAGTTCTTC
TRBV4-3	few	TRBJ2-3	.	CASSQNSGVGLNTDTQYF	TGCGCCAGCAGCCAGAATAGCGGTGTGGGTCTTAACACAGATACGCAGTATTTT
TRBV21-1	.	TRBJ2-7	.	CASAKDRVHEQYF	TGTGCCAGCGCGAAGGACAGGGTCCACGAGCAGTACTTC
TRBV7-2	.	TRBJ1-1	.	CASSPGWGFVLEKAFF	TGTGCCAGCAGCCCCGGTTGGGGGTTCGTGTTAGAGAAAGCTTTCTTT
TRBV12-3/TRBV12-4	.	TRBJ2-6	.	CASRIVGANVLTF	TGTGCCAGCAGGATAGTCGGGGCCAACGTCCTGACTTTC
TRBV7-3	few	TRBJ2-5	.	CASSLNMREQQYF	TGTGCCAGCAGCTTAAATATGCGAGAACAGCAGTACTTC
TRBV7-9	few	TRBJ1-5	TRBD1	CASSLVGRGFNQPQHF	TGTGCCAGCAGCTTAGTCGGCAGGGGGTTCAATCAGCCCCAGCATTTT
TRBV20-1	few	TRBJ2-1	TRBD1	CSASDRGLNEQFF	TGCAGTGCTAGCGACAGGGGGCTGAATGAGCAGTTCTTC
TRBV10-3	.	TRBJ1-1	.	CAIRGGGTEAFF	TGTGCCATCAGGGGCGGGGGCACTGAAGCTTTCTTT
TRBV21-1	.	TRBJ1-2	.	CASSKLRADVYGYTF	TGTGCCAGCAGCAAATTGCGGGCGGACGTCTATGGCTACACCTTC
TRBV7-3	.	TRBJ1-2	.	CASSPHPGVGEGGGYTF	TGTGCCAGCAGCCCCCACCCAGGGGTGGGCGAGGGTGGTGGCTACACCTTC
TRBV7-9	.	TRBJ2-5	TRBD1	CASSSTRTGQYQETQYF	TGTGCCAGCAGCTCAACTAGGACAGGACAGTACCAAGAGACCCAGTACTTC
TRBV7-7	many	TRBJ2-5	.	CASSLADQETQYF	TGTGCTAGCAGCTTGGCGGACCAAGAGACCCAGTACTTC
TRBV5-1	.	TRBJ1-5	.	CASSLAGTQNQPQHF	TGCGCCAGCAGTTTGGCCGGGACACAGAATCAGCCCCAGCATTTT
TRBV11-3	.	TRBJ2-3	TRBD1	CASSPTRTGVGTDTQYF	TGTGCCAGCAGCCCTACTAGGACAGGGGTCGGCACAGATACGCAGTATTTT
TRBV20-1	.	TRBJ2-4	TRBD2	CSARGASGGAGAKNIQYF	TGCAGTGCTAGAGGGGCTAGCGGGGGGGCCGGGGCCAAAAACATTCAGTACTTC
TRBV7-9	.	TRBJ2-7	TRBD1	CASSLADRAGYEQYF	TGTGCCAGCAGCTTAGCGGACAGGGCGGGCTACGAGCAGTACTTC
TRBV6-1	.	TRBJ2-1	TRBD1	CASTPGQGPNNEQFF	TGTGCCAGCACCCCGGGACAGGGGCCGAACAATGAGCAGTTCTTC
TRBV28	few	TRBJ2-7	TRBD2	CASSWTSGSVYEQYF	TGTGCCAGCAGTTGGACTAGCGGGAGTGTGTACGAGCAGTACTTC
TRBV7-9	.	TRBJ2-3	TRBD2	CASSRRGTSGGPSTDTQYF	TGTGCCAGCAGCCGAAGAGGGACTAGCGGGGGACCTAGCACAGATACGCAGTATTTT
TRBV9	few	TRBJ2-7	.	CASSPGGGFTLYEQYF	TGTGCCAGCAGCCCCGGCGGAGGGTTTACTCTGTACGAGCAGTACTTC
TRBV6-5	.	TRBJ2-5	.	CASSRGYGGHNEQYF	TGTGCCAGCAGCCGCGGCTATGGGGGCCACAATGAGCAGTACTTC
TRBV4-2	.	TRBJ2-3	.	CASSQDRGRMTDTQYF	TGTGCCAGCAGCCAAGATCGCGGCAGGATGACAGATACGCAGTATTTT
TRBV4-1	.	TRBJ2-5	TRBD2	CASSQAPEAGGRETQYF	TGCGCCAGCAGCCAAGCTCCCGAGGCGGGAGGTCGAGAGACCCAGTACTTC
TRBV21-1	.	TRBJ2-7	.	CASRLVGGSYEQYF	TGTGCCAGCAGGTTGGTCGGTGGATCCTACGAGCAGTACTTC
TRBV6-5	.	TRBJ1-2	TRBD1	CASSWTGGDYGYTF	TGTGCCAGCAGCTGGACAGGGGGCGACTATGGCTACACCTTC
TRBV12-3/TRBV12-4	.	TRBJ2-1	.	CASRLWGTHNEQFF	TGTGCCAGCAGGTTATGGGGAACCCACAATGAGCAGTTCTTC
TRBV20-1	few	TRBJ1-2	TRBD1	CSAGPGTAEFFYGYTF	TGCAGTGCTGGCCCCGGGACAGCAGAGTTCTTCTATGGCTACACCTTC
TRBV6-5	.	TRBJ2-2	.	CASSYSGQPGELFF	TGTGCCAGCAGTTACTCCGGACAGCCCGGGGAGCTGTTTTTT
TRBV15	.	TRBJ2-1	.	CATSREPRGDNEQFF	TGTGCCACCAGCAGAGAGCCCAGGGGGGACAATGAGCAGTTCTTC
TRBV5-1	.	TRBJ2-1	TRBD2	CASSSESGLAPSEQFF	TGCGCCAGCAGCTCAGAGTCGGGACTAGCGCCTAGTGAGCAGTTCTTC
TRBV28	few	TRBJ2-7	TRBD2	CASRLAVLREQYF	TGTGCCAGCAGGCTAGCGGTACTACGAGAGCAGTACTTC
TRBV12-3/TRBV12-4	.	TRBJ1-1	.	CASSTGGPTEAFF	TGTGCCAGCAGCACCGGGGGGCCCACTGAAGCTTTCTTT
TRBV10-3	once	TRBJ2-4	TRBD2	CAISPGLGRNIQYF	TGTGCCATCAGCCCCGGACTAGGGAGAAACATTCAGTACTTC
TRBV25-1	.	TRBJ1-2	.	CASSEYGIYGYTF	TGTGCCAGCAGTGAATATGGGATTTATGGCTACACCTTC
TRBV4-1	few	TRBJ2-7	.	CASSQVGGPGTEQYF	TGCGCCAGCAGCCAAGTTGGGGGGCCGGGTACCGAGCAGTACTTC
TRBV7-9	.	TRBJ2-7	.	CASSERGASYEQYF	TGTGCCAGCAGCGAGAGGGGAGCCTCCTACGAGCAGTACTTC
TRBV29-1	.	TRBJ2-1	TRBD2	CSVSLLAVPYNEQFF	TGCAGCGTTTCCTTACTAGCGGTCCCCTACAATGAGCAGTTCTTC
TRBV6-2/TRBV6-3	.	TRBJ2-1	.	CASSYQGPAYEQFF	TGTGCCAGCAGTTACCAGGGACCGGCATACGAGCAGTTCTTC